This TCR beta chain was obtained from a study of OX40 agonist ivuxolimab in advanced cancers. Across the whole study: The patients received agonistic anti-OX40 (CD134) antibody ivuxolimab. The dose of intravenous ivuxolimab that patients received every 2 weeks ranged from 0.01 to 10 mg/kg. Of the participants, approximately 40% had some prior anti-PD-1, anti-PD-L1 or anti-CTLA-4 therapy, which was allowed.

General observations from the study: On average, CD8+ T cells showed a greater number of expanded clones than CD4+.

About this clone itself: Its antigen is still unknown.

Clones were sequenced by immunoSEQ multiplex PCR, and TCRdb holds only the in-frame ones, with some missing. The table records 50,000 to 65,000 clones, roughly 91% of them present only once. The germline CDR1 and CDR2 sequences are SGHNT and YENEEA. The CDR3 is made up of 13 amino acids. V was pared by 3 bases and J by 7 bases, with 10 bases between. This clonotype was obtained from an adult with an advanced solid tumor such as melanoma, head and neck, liver or kidney cancer. Sample: CD4+ or CD8+ T cells sorted from blood, taken in a trial of the OX40 agonist ivuxolimab. V gene TRBV11-3 combines with J gene TRBJ2-1, with unresolved D. Written as DNA, the CDR3 is TGTGCCAGCAGCTTTTGGGAATATAATGAGCAGTTCTTC. It codes for CASSFWEYNEQFF. Based on the CDR3 plus reference TRBV11-3 and TRBJ2-1, the full variable domain is EAGVVQSPRYKIIEKKQPVAFWCNPISGHNTLYWYLQNLGQGPELLIRYENEEAVDDSQLPKDRFSAERLKGVDSTLKIQPAELGDSAVYLCASSFWEYNEQFFGPGTRLTVL.